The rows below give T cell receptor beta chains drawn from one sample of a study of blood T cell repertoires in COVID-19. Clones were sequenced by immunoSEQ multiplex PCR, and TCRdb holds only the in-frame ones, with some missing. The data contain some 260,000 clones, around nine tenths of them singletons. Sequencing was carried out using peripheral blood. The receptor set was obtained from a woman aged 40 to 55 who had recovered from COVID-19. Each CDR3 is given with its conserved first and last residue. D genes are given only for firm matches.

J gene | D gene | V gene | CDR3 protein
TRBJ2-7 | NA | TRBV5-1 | CASSSTLAAPGEQYF
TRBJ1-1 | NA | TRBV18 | CASSPGEGLNTEAFF
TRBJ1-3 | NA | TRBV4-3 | CASSQDRASGNTIYF
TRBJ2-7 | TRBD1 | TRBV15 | CATADRSSYEQYF
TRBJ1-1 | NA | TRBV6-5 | CASSLTSGGHHTEAFF
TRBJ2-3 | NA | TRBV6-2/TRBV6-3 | CASSRGFETDTQYF
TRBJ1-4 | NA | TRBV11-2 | CASSLLPAATQNEKLFF
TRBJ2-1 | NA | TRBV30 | CAWSRDSSYNEQFF
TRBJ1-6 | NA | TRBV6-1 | CASSESRRNSPLHF
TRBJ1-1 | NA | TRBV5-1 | CASSLSPTTEAFF
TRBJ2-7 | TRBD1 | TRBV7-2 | CASSSDRGVFYEQYF
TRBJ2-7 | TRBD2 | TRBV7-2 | CASSLVGGLAGNYEQYF
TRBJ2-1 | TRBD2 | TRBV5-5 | CASSLDASGRSSYNEQFF
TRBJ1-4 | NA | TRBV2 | CASNRGRSEEKLFF
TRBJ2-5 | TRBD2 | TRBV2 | CASRKGTTPGTQYF
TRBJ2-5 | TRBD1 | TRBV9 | CASSPTTGETQYF